This TCR beta chain was sequenced for a study of spatial heterogeneity in lung cancer. This clonotype occurred a few times. TCRdb re-analysed the 5' RACE reads in MiXCR, keeping a single row per CDR3 protein. Here the sample spans about 92,000 distinct CDR3 sequences, 10% to 15% being singletons. Specified time point: sample taken at primary tumor resection. Whole RNA obtained from tumor, nontumor lung or frozen PBMC underwent sequencing without sorting. The CDR3 extends over 15 amino acids. V lost 1 base and J lost 4; bases outside the gene matches: 2. Germline V gene data show CDR1 as SGHAT and CDR2 as FQNNGV.

The chain links TRBV11-2 to TRBJ2-2; 8 nucleotides agree with TRBD1. This receptor was taken from a male donor with early-stage non-small cell lung cancer. The input for sequencing was PBMCs, taken at surgery. The CDR3 here is CASSLAGGGTGELFF. The CDR3 DNA is TGTGCCAGCAGCTTAGCAGGGGGCGGCACCGGGGAGCTGTTTTTT.